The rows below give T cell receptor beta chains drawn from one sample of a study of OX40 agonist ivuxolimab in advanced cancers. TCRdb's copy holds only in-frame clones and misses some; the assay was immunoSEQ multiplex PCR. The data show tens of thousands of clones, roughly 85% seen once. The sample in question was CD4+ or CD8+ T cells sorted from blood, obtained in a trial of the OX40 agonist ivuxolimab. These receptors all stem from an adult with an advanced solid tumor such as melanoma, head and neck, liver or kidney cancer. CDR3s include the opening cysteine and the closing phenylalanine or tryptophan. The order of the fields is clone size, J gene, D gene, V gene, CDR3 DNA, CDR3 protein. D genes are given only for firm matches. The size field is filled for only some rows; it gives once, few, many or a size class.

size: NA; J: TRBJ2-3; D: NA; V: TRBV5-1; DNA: TGCGCCAGCAGCTTGGGGTGGAGCACAGATACGCAGTATTTT; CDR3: CASSLGWSTDTQYF
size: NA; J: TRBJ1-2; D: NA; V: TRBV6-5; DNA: TGTGCCAGCAGTTACAGTAGGGCCTATGTAGGCTACACCTTC; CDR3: CASSYSRAYVGYTF
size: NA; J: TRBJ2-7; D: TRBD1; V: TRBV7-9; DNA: TGTGCCAGCAGCTCCGGGACAGGGAGCTACGAGCAGTACTTC; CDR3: CASSSGTGSYEQYF
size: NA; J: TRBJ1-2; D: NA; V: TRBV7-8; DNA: TGTGCCAGCAGCAAAGAGACAAGCAGCTATGGCTACACCTTC; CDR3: CASSKETSSYGYTF
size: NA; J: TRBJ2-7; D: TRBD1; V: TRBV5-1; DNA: TGCGCCAGCTGCCCTAAAACTGGACAGGGGAGCGAGCAGTACTTC; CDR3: CASCPKTGQGSEQYF
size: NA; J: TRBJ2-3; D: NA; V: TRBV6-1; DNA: TGTGCCAGCAGAGGCCGAGGTGCGGATACGCAGTATTTT; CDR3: CASRGRGADTQYF
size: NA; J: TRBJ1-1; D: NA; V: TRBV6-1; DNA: TGTGCCAGCAGTCCAGGACAGAGGGAAGCTTTCTTT; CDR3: CASSPGQREAFF
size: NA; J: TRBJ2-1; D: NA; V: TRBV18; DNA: TGTGCCAGCTCACCACCCTCGGGTTCCGAGGGTTACAATGAGCAGTTCTTC; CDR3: CASSPPSGSEGYNEQFF
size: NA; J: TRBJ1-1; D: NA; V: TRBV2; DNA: TGTGCCAGCAGTGTAAGGGGTACAGCGAACACTGAAGCTTTCTTT; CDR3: CASSVRGTANTEAFF
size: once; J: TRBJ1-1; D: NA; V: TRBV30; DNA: TGTGCCTGGAGTGGGGGGACCCTGGGAGCTTTCTTT; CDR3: CAWSGGTLGAFF
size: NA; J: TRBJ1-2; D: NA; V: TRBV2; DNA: TGTGCCAGCAGCGAACAGGGACGACATGGCTACACCTTC; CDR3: CASSEQGRHGYTF
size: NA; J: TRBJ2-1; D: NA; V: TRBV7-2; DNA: TGTGCCAGCAGCTCGACCGTTAGACAGTACAATGAGCAGTTCTTC; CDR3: CASSSTVRQYNEQFF
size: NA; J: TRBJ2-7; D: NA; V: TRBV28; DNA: TGTGCCAGCAGTTTATGGGGGGCTGGCGAGCAGTACTTC; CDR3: CASSLWGAGEQYF
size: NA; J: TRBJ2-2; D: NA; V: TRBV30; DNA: TGTGCCTGGAGTGGGGTGACCGGGGAGCTGTTTTTT; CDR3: CAWSGVTGELFF
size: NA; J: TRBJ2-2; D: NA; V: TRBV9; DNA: TGTGCCAGCAGCTTCCGCACCGGGGAGCTGTTTTTT; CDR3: CASSFRTGELFF
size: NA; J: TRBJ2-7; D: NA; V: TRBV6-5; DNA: TGTGCCAGCAGAAACCCTTCCGACTACGAGCAGTACTTC; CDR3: CASRNPSDYEQYF
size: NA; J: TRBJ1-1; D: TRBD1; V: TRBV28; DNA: TGTGCCAGCAGTACCGGGACAGGGCGGGCTGAAGCTTTCTTT; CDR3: CASSTGTGRAEAFF
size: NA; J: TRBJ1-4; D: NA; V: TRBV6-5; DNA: TGTGCCAGCAGTCAGGGTATTGCTAATGAAAAACTGTTTTTT; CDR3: CASSQGIANEKLFF
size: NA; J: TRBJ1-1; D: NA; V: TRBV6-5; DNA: TGTGCCAGCAGTTACTTTAGGGAAACTGAAGCTTTCTTT; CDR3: CASSYFRETEAFF
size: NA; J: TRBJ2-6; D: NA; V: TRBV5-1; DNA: TGCGCCAGCAGCGGAGGGACTGGGGCCAACGTCCTGACTTTC; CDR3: CASSGGTGANVLTF
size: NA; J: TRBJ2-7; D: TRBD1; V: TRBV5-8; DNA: TGTGCCAGCAGCTTAAGGACAGGCCGAAACGAGCAGTACTTC; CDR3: CASSLRTGRNEQYF
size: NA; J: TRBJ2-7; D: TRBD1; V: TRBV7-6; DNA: TGTGCCAGCAGCTACCCCGGGACAGGGTCCGGCGAGCAGTACTTC; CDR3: CASSYPGTGSGEQYF
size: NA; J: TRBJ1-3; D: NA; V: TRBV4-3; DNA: TGCGCCAGCAGCCCGATGGAGGGGGTTGAAGGCTACGGAAACACCATATATTTT; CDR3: CASSPMEGVEGYGNTIYF
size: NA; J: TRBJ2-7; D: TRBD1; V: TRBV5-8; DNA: TGTGCCAGCAGCTTCGGACAGGGGTTCAACGAGCAGTACTTC; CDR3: CASSFGQGFNEQYF
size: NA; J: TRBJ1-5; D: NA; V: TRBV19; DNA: TGTGCCAGTAGTAGCGGGGGCCACCTCAGCAATCAGCCCCAGCATTTT; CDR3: CASSSGGHLSNQPQHF
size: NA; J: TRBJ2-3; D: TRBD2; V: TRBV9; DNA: TGTGCCAGCAGCGATGTAGCGGGGGGGACGCAGTATTTT; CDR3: CASSDVAGGTQYF
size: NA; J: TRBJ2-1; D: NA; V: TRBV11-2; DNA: TGTGCCAGCAGCCGGGGTAGACAGAATGAGCAGTTCTTC; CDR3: CASSRGRQNEQFF
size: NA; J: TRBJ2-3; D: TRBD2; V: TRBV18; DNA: TGTGCCAGCTCACCAGGCCTAGCGGGCACAGATACGCAGTATTTT; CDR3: CASSPGLAGTDTQYF